Described below is a single T cell receptor (beta chain) sequence and its context. Antigen specificity is unknown. The repertoire was sequenced with immunoSEQ multiplex PCR; TCRdb's copy has only in-frame clones and lacks some. The sample carries 1.6 million or so clones, around 97% recorded once. The data were obtained in a study of shared clonotypes between healthy human individuals. CDR3 size: 15 residues. CDR1 is SGHDT, CDR2 YYEEEE, per germline. With 0 bases removed from V and 0 bases from J, the gap between germline ends came to 7 bases. Study-level points and caveats: Approximately 4.6% of naive CD4 clonotypes were common to several donors.

The rearrangement links TRBV5-6 to TRBJ1-3; D is unclear. The sequence was obtained from a man aged 25-45 years in good health. The material sequenced was naive CD4+ T cells sorted from blood. Indicated subset: CD45RA+ positively selected. The CDR3, as DNA: TGTGCCAGCAGCTTGGGACGGAACTCTGGAAACACCATATATTTT. Its protein product is CASSLGRNSGNTIYF.